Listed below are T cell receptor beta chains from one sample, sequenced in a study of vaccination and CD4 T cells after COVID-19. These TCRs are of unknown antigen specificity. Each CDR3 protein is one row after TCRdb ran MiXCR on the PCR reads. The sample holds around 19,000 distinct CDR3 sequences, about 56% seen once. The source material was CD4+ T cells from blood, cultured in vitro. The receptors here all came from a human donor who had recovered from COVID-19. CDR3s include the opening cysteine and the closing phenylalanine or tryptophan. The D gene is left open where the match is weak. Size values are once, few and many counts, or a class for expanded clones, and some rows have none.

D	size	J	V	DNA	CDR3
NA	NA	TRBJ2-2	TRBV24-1	TGTGCCACGGCCGGGGGGCTAAACACCGGGGAGCTGTTTTTT	CATAGGLNTGELFF
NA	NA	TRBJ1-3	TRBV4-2	TGTGCCAGCAGCCAGGGGACCTTAGGAGCCGGAAACACCATATATTTT	CASSQGTLGAGNTIYF
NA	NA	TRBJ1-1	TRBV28	TGTGCCAGCAGCCTAGGAACGCGTGAAGCTTTCTTT	CASSLGTREAFF
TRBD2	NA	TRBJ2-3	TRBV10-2	TGCGCCAGCAAAATCGGGACTAGCGGGGGGGCAGATACGCAGTATTTT	CASKIGTSGGADTQYF
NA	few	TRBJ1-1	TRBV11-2	TGTGCCAGCAGCTTCAACTACAGGGTCATGAACACTGAAGCTTTCTTT	CASSFNYRVMNTEAFF
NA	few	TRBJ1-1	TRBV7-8	TGTGCCAGCAGCTTAAGGCCAGCACCTATGAACACTGAAGCTTTCTTT	CASSLRPAPMNTEAFF
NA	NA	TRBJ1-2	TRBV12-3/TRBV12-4	TGTGCCAGCAGTCCCCGGGCTGGCTACACCTTC	CASSPRAGYTF
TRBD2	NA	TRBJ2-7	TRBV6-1	TGTGCCAGCAGTGAAGTTAGCGGGGGGGCCCACGAGCAGTACTTC	CASSEVSGGAHEQYF
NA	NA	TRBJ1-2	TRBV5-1	TGCGCCAGCAGCTATGACCTAGGAGGGGTCTATGGCTACACCTTC	CASSYDLGGVYGYTF
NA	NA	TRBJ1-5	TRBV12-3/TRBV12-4	TGTGCCAGCAGTTTAACGGGGATCAATCAGCCCCAGCATTTT	CASSLTGINQPQHF
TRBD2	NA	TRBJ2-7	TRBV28	TGTGCCAGCAGTTTATTTTATAGTTCTAGCGGGAGGTCATACGAGCAGTACTTC	CASSLFYSSSGRSYEQYF
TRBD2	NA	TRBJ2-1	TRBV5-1	TGCGCCAGCAGCTTGTCTAGCGGAGTCTACAATGAGCAGTTCTTC	CASSLSSGVYNEQFF
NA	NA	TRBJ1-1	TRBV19	TGTGCCAGTAGTATAGGACGGGACCCCACTGAAGCTTTCTTT	CASSIGRDPTEAFF